This is a list of T cell receptor beta chains from one sample in a study of cytomegalovirus exposure and HLA in healthy donors. Libraries were prepared by immunoSEQ multiplex PCR; TCRdb keeps only in-frame clonotypes and omits some of them. The data hold around 78,000 clones, with approximately 72% observed a single time. The specimen was PBMCs. The receptors stem from a middle-aged woman in good health and CMV-seropositive. The CDR3 runs from the conserved cysteine through the conserved F or W. A D gene is named only where the DNA matches it firmly. Clone size, where shown, is once, few, many, or a class for clones that have expanded.

d_call	j_call	v_call	clone_size	cdr3_nt	cdr3_aa
NA	TRBJ2-3	TRBV19	NA	TGTGCCAGTAGTATAAGGGGCGGTTGGGATACGCAGTATTTT	CASSIRGGWDTQYF
TRBD2	TRBJ2-5	TRBV7-2	few	TGTGCCAGCAGTGGGGGGGGTCCCAAAGAGACCCAGTACTTC	CASSGGGPKETQYF
TRBD1	TRBJ2-1	TRBV25-1	NA	TGTGCCAGCAGTGATGGACAGGGGGGGAATGAGCAGTTCTTC	CASSDGQGGNEQFF
TRBD1	TRBJ1-5	TRBV19	NA	TGTGCCAGTCATCAGGGGGCTTCGGGCAATCAGCCCCAGCATTTT	CASHQGASGNQPQHF
TRBD1	TRBJ2-7	TRBV7-9	NA	TGTTCCAGCAGCTGGGACACTAGTGGGACAGACGAGCAGTACTTC	CSSSWDTSGTDEQYF
NA	TRBJ1-1	TRBV6-1	NA	TGTGCCAGCAGTTGGGGGGAGTTCGCTGAAGCTTTCTTT	CASSWGEFAEAFF
TRBD1	TRBJ1-2	TRBV10-3	NA	TGTGCCATCAACCCTAGACAGGGTGGCTACACCTTC	CAINPRQGGYTF
TRBD1	TRBJ1-1	TRBV5-1	few	TGCGCCAGCAGCTTGGTGGGGGGGCCCGGGACAGGGGGCACTGAAGCTTTCTTT	CASSLVGGPGTGGTEAFF
TRBD2	TRBJ2-7	TRBV5-1	NA	TGCGCCAGCACCCGGGGGGGGGACCTTCCCTACGAGCAGTACTTC	CASTRGGDLPYEQYF
TRBD1	TRBJ2-2	TRBV5-1	few	TGCGCCAGCAGCTTGGCAGGGGGCGCGAACACCGGGGAGCTGTTTTTT	CASSLAGGANTGELFF
NA	TRBJ2-6	TRBV9	once	TGTGCCAGCTCCCCAGGGTCTGGGGCCAACGTCCTGACTTTC	CASSPGSGANVLTF
TRBD1	TRBJ2-1	TRBV2	NA	TGTGCCAGCAGGGGACAGGGGAGCGATGAGCAGTTCTTC	CASRGQGSDEQFF
NA	TRBJ1-3	TRBV7-2	few	TGTGCCAGCAGTTTGGACAGTATAGGAAACACCATATATTTT	CASSLDSIGNTIYF
TRBD2	TRBJ2-3	TRBV5-4	NA	TGTGCCAGCAGAATAGCGGGGGGAGCAGATACGCAGTATTTT	CASRIAGGADTQYF
NA	TRBJ2-7	TRBV7-9	NA	TGTGCCAGCAGCCCGCTTGGAACAGGGATCTACGAGCAGTACTTC	CASSPLGTGIYEQYF
NA	TRBJ2-3	TRBV7-9	NA	TGTTCCAGCAGCTTAGTAGTCTCCCCTACAGATACGCAGTATTTT	CSSSLVVSPTDTQYF
TRBD2	TRBJ2-5	TRBV4-1	NA	TGCGCCAGCAGCCCAGGGCGAATGGGCGGGGGGAACCAAGAGACCCAGTACTTC	CASSPGRMGGGNQETQYF
NA	TRBJ1-2	TRBV4-2	NA	TGTGCCAGCAGCCAAGATACCGGAAACAGAGGCTACACCTTC	CASSQDTGNRGYTF
NA	TRBJ2-7	TRBV6-6	NA	TGTGCCAGCAGTTACCTGGGGACTGACTACGAGCAGTACTTC	CASSYLGTDYEQYF